Listed below are T cell receptor beta chains from one sample, sequenced in a study of blood T cells in healthy people across ages. TCRdb itself ran the 5' RACE reads through MiXCR, one entry per CDR3 protein. The sample includes roughly 800,000 distinct CDR3 sequences, over 45% of them seen just once. Sequenced: blood. These receptors were obtained from a man aged 25 to 40 in good health. CDR3s include the opening cysteine and the closing phenylalanine or tryptophan. D genes are given only for firm matches. Clone size is not always given. Where it is, it says once, few, many or a class for expanded clones.

j_call d_call v_call clone_size cdr3_nt cdr3_aa
TRBJ1-2 TRBD1 TRBV7-9 few TGTGCCAGCAGCCATGCGGGACAGGGCTCTTCTGGCTATGGCTACACCTTC CASSHAGQGSSGYGYTF
TRBJ2-7 . TRBV6-5 few TGTGCCAGCAGTCTCGATAACAGGATCCATTCCTCCTACGAGCAGTACTTC CASSLDNRIHSSYEQYF
TRBJ2-7 TRBD2 TRBV29-1 few TGCAGCGTTACCCTTAATAGCGGGAGCGGATACGAGCAGTACTTC CSVTLNSGSGYEQYF
TRBJ2-1 TRBD2 TRBV6-2/TRBV6-3 . TGTGCCAGCAGTTACCGGCTAGCGGGGTACAATGAGCAGTTCTTC CASSYRLAGYNEQFF
TRBJ2-1 TRBD2 TRBV27 once TGTGCCAGCGGACTAGGCGGCCAAGGGCAGTTCTTC CASGLGGQGQFF
TRBJ1-4 TRBD1 TRBV12-3/TRBV12-4 . TGTGCCAGCAGTTGGGGACAGCGCCGCGAAAAACTGTTTTTT CASSWGQRREKLFF
TRBJ2-7 . TRBV29-1 few TGCAGCGTTGAAGATCGAGCCACGGTGGGCGAGCAGTACTTC CSVEDRATVGEQYF
TRBJ2-5 . TRBV30 . TGTGCCTGGGGAGGGGGGACCCAGTACTTC CAWGGGTQYF
TRBJ1-1 . TRBV6-6 . TGTGCCAGCAGTTACGTGGGGGGGTACACTGAAGCTTTCTTT CASSYVGGYTEAFF
TRBJ1-6 . TRBV4-2 . TGTGCCAGCAGCCAAGATCCTTCCGGGGATAATTCACCCCTCCACTTT CASSQDPSGDNSPLHF
TRBJ2-1 . TRBV7-9 once TGTGCCAGCAGCCCAGAGAGGGTCCGCAGCTCCTACAATGAGCAGTTCTTC CASSPERVRSSYNEQFF
TRBJ2-5 . TRBV29-1 . TGCAGCGTCCTTATGAGGGGGGGTCACCCCCTGGAGACCCAGTACTTC CSVLMRGGHPLETQYF
TRBJ1-2 . TRBV7-2 few TGTGCCAGCAGCTTTTTGGTGAACAACTATGGCTACACCTTC CASSFLVNNYGYTF
TRBJ2-5 TRBD2 TRBV7-2 . TGTGCCAGCAGCTTAGCGGGAGGGCCTGAAGAGACCCAGTACTTC CASSLAGGPEETQYF
TRBJ2-2 . TRBV7-2 . TGTGCCAGCAGCTTAGGACTCCTCTCCGGGGAGCTGTTTTTT CASSLGLLSGELFF
TRBJ1-5 . TRBV3-1 . TGTGCCAGCAGCCTAGTACAAGGACCCCAGCATTTT CASSLVQGPQHF
TRBJ2-7 TRBD2 TRBV12-5 few TGTGCTAGTGGTAATAGCGGGGGGCCCTACGAGCAGTACTTC CASGNSGGPYEQYF
TRBJ2-1 TRBD2 TRBV29-1 few TGCAGCGTTCCTATTAGCGGGACATACAATGAGCAGTTCTTC CSVPISGTYNEQFF
TRBJ1-2 TRBD1 TRBV30 . TGTGCCTGGAGTCCGACAGGGCTTGGTAGCTACACCTTC CAWSPTGLGSYTF
TRBJ2-5 TRBD2 TRBV2 once TGTGCCAACACCGGAGGGACTAATCAAGAGACCCAGTACTTC CANTGGTNQETQYF
TRBJ1-1 . TRBV18 once TGTGCCAGCTCATTAGGACAGATAAACACTGAAGCTTTCTTT CASSLGQINTEAFF
TRBJ2-1 . TRBV7-2 . TGTGCCAGCAGCTTAGAGCCCCAGGGTTACAATGAGCAGTTCTTC CASSLEPQGYNEQFF
TRBJ2-5 . TRBV7-9 . TGTGCCAGCAGACTACAGGGAGAAGGGACCCAGTACTTC CASRLQGEGTQYF
TRBJ2-1 . TRBV5-1 few TGCGCCAGCAGCTTACAGGGTTGGGGCAATGAGCAGTTCTTC CASSLQGWGNEQFF
TRBJ2-7 TRBD1 TRBV7-9 once TGTGCCAGCAGCTTTGGGACAGGGGCTTCCTACGAGCAGTACTTC CASSFGTGASYEQYF
TRBJ2-1 TRBD1 TRBV20-1 . TGCAGTGCTAGGCGACAGGGGCAACACAATGAGCAGTTCTTC CSARRQGQHNEQFF
TRBJ2-7 . TRBV7-2 few TGTGCCAGCAGCGTTAGGGCATTCAGCTCCTACGAGCAGTACTTC CASSVRAFSSYEQYF
TRBJ2-3 . TRBV12-3/TRBV12-4 . TGTGCCAGCAGTTTTACCGTGGCCACAGATACGCAGTATTTT CASSFTVATDTQYF
TRBJ1-5 . TRBV27 . TGTGCCAGCAGTTTGGACGGACAGCTCGCCTATCAGCCCCAGCATTTT CASSLDGQLAYQPQHF